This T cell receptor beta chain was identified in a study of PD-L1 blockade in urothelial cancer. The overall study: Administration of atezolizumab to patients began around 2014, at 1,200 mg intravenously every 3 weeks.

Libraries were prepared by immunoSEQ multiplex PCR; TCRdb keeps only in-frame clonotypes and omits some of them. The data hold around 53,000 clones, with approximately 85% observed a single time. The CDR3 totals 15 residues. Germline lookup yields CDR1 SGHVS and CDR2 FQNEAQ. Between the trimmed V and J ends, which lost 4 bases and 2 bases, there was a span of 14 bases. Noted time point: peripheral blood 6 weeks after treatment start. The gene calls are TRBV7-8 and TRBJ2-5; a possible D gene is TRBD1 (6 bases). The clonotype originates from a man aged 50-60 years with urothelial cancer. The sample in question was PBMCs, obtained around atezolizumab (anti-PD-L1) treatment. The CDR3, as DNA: TGTGCCAGCAGCTCTTTCGGACAGAAACAAGAGACCCAGTACTTC. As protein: CASSSFGQKQETQYF.